This T cell receptor beta chain was identified during a study of blood T cell repertoires in COVID-19. Study as a whole: PBMCs, B-cell-depleted T cells, or T cells were the source of the cDNA or gDNA that made up the material.

Some clones are missing from TCRdb's copy, which holds only in-frame ones; the method was immunoSEQ multiplex PCR. This sample has approximately 80,000 clones, with about 88% found just once. The CDR3 contains 14 residues. Trimming pared 1 base from V and 4 bases from J, leaving 11 bases between. CDR1 is SGHRS, CDR2 YFSETQ, per germline. The V call is TRBV5-1, the J call TRBJ2-5; weak D call: TRBD2 (7 bases). This receptor was taken from a man aged 35 to 55 with acute or convalescent COVID-19. Sequenced material: peripheral blood. CDR3 residues: CASSLLGGLETQYF. CDR3 DNA: TGCGCCAGCAGCTTGTTGGGGGGGCTAGAGACCCAGTACTTC.